These T cell receptor beta chains were read from a single sample in a study of metastatic and nonmetastatic thyroid tumors. MiXCR was used by TCRdb to re-call the PCR reads. The repertoire has some 4,300 clones, about 23% of them found once; the top ten carry less than 25%. Sequencing input: tumor tissue. The receptors were sampled from a male donor with papillary thyroid cancer or a benign thyroid nodule (not recorded which). Some clones in this sample may be carry-over from other donors' samples. Each CDR3 is given without its conserved first and last residue. A D gene is named only where the DNA matches it firmly.

j_gene,d_gene,v_gene,CDR3aa
TRBJ1-6,NA,TRBV30,AWSIGQRSNSPLH
TRBJ2-1,NA,TRBV30,AWKGEPGQFVDEQF
TRBJ1-6,TRBD1,TRBV28,ASSSRQGVFNSPLH
TRBJ2-2,NA,TRBV7-8,ASSAHRGTGELF
TRBJ2-5,NA,TRBV24-1,ATSDWAKETQY
TRBJ1-6,NA,TRBV28,ASSLSGSGVHLH
TRBJ2-7,NA,TRBV30,AWSAPGPIRSGSSYEQY
TRBJ2-5,NA,TRBV14,ASSPRLDLQETQY
TRBJ1-4,NA,TRBV28,ASSFSGVREKLF
TRBJ2-3,NA,TRBV15,ATSRAPRPSTDTQY
TRBJ2-1,NA,TRBV6-1,ASWPADSYNEQF
TRBJ2-7,TRBD2,TRBV6-1,ASTPGLAEYEQY
TRBJ2-7,NA,TRBV5-6,ASTSEGEQY